Each of the 23 T cell receptor beta chains below was sequenced from the same sample in a study of T cell responses to AZD1222 COVID-19 vaccine. The table came from immunoSEQ multiplex PCR; TCRdb's copy has only in-frame clones and leaves some out. The sample yields 150,000 to 200,000 clones, 90% to 95% seen once. The specimen comprised peripheral blood, sampled 28 days after the second AZD1222 dose. The source is an adult who received the AZD1222 COVID-19 vaccine.

This clone was seen only once. V usage is TRBV24-1 and J usage is TRBJ1-5; TRBD1 might be the D (5 bases). With 4 bases removed from V and 1 base from J, the gap between germline ends came to 10 bases. From germline, CDR1 is KGHDR and CDR2 SFDVKD. This CDR3 is built from 15 residues. The CDR3 DNA reads as TGTGCCACCAGTGACACCGGGGGGAGCAATCAGCCCCAGCATTTT. It specifies CATSDTGGSNQPQHF.

The gene calls are TRBV5-1 and TRBJ2-1, with 10 bases that match TRBD2. CDR1 is SGHRS, CDR2 YFSETQ, per germline. This CDR3 region has 16 residues. V gave up 3 bases and J gave up 10 bases; unmatched junction bases: 13. The CDR3 nucleotides are TGCGCCAGCAGCTCCCTCCCAGCGGGAGGGCCGTCCGAGCAGTTCTTC. Its protein is CASSSLPAGGPSEQFF. The whole variable domain, filled in from reference TRBV5-1 and TRBJ2-1, reads KAGVTQTPRYLIKTRGQQVTLSCSPISGHRSVSWYQQTPGQGLQFLFEYFSETQRNKGNFPGRFSGRQFSNSRSEMNVSTLELGDSALYLCASSSLPAGGPSEQFFGPGTRLTVL.

V usage is TRBV19 and J usage is TRBJ1-2; 8 bases map to TRBD1. V shed 6 bases, J shed 0 bases, and the junction held 9 bases outside the gene matches. Germline V lookup: CDR1 LNHDA, CDR2 SQIVND (reference sequence). CDR3 length: 16 residues. The DNA for the CDR3 is TGTGCCAGTAGGACAACCGGGACAGGTACTAACTATGGCTACACCTTC. Translating gives CASRTTGTGTNYGYTF.

The chain employs TRBV6-2 or TRBV6-3 and TRBJ2-1; either TRBD1 or TRBD2 may supply D (6 bases each). The CDR3 runs to 14 residues. V lost 6 bases to trimming and J lost 7 bases, with 16 bases between them. The V gene's germline CDR1 is MNHEY and CDR2 SVGEGT. CDR3 loop: CASSDHGGGNEQFF. The DNA for the CDR3 is TGTGCCAGCAGCGACCACGGAGGGGGGAATGAGCAGTTCTTC.

This clone has a single count. Other nucleotide sequences in the sample specify the same CDR3. The genes are TRBV3-1 (or the pseudogene TRBV3-2) and TRBJ2-3; D is uncertain. CDR1 is LGHDT and CDR2 is YNNKEL in the germline V gene (reference sequence). The V and J ends lost 1 base and 5 bases respectively, with 4 bases between them. This CDR3 is 12 amino acids long. CDR3 in amino acids: CASSQVGDTQYF. The CDR3 DNA follows: TGTGCCAGCAGCCAAGTGGGAGATACGCAGTATTTT.

The V call is TRBV10-1, the J call TRBJ2-3, with 8 bases matching TRBD2. With 6 bases clipped from V and 3 bases from J, the junction kept 2 bases outside the gene matches. Germline V gene sequence: CDR1 WNHNN, CDR2 SYGVQD (reference sequence). The CDR3 covers 13 residues. The CDR3: CASRERETDTQYF. As DNA, the CDR3 is TGCGCCAGCAGGGAGCGGGAGACAGATACGCAGTATTTT.

This chain uses TRBV6-2 or TRBV6-3 with TRBJ2-2; 7 bases are a match to TRBD1. CDR1 is MNHEY and CDR2 is SVGEGT in the germline V gene. The CDR3 is 15 amino acids. The V and J ends lost 5 bases and 7 bases, in that order; junction bases with no gene match: 10. The CDR3 DNA follows: TGTGCCAGCAGTGCTTGGACAGGACCAAGCGGGGAGCTGTTTTTT. Translated: CASSAWTGPSGELFF.

J is TRBJ1-2 and V is TRBV7-9; D is unresolved. V gave up 1 base and J gave up 0 bases, with 9 bases separating them. The CDR3 length is 15 residues. Per germline, CDR1 SEHNR and CDR2 FQNEAQ (reference sequence). This chain's CDR3 is CASSLEHSSNYGYTF. The DNA for the CDR3 is TGTGCCAGCAGCTTAGAACACAGCTCTAACTATGGCTACACCTTC.

This clone was seen just once. The chain couples TRBV6-1 to TRBJ1-2; D not resolved. Trimming took off 2 bases at V and 0 bases at J, with 7 bases between the two ends. Per the germline V gene, CDR1 is MNHNS and CDR2 is SASEGT. The CDR3 contains 14 residues. In nucleotides, the CDR3 is TGTGCCAGCAGTGAACGGTTAGCTAACTATGGCTACACCTTC. Amino acid sequence: CASSERLANYGYTF.

The chain joins TRBV18 to TRBJ1-1; D not resolved. CDR3 length: 13 amino acids. V lost 4 bases and J lost 1, with 7 bases in between. Germline V CDR1 and CDR2: KGHSH, LQKENI. The CDR3 is CASSQVSNTEAFF. The CDR3, as DNA: TGTGCCAGCTCACAGGTTTCGAACACTGAAGCTTTCTTT.

This sequence joins TRBV28 and TRBJ2-2; 7 bases align to TRBD1. The CDR3 spans 12 residues. V was pared by 11 bases and J by 7 bases, with 7 bases of the junction left unmatched. Germline lookup yields CDR1 MDHEN and CDR2 SYDVKM. CDR3 nucleotide sequence: TGTGCCGGGGGACAGCCGGACGGGGAGCTGTTTTTT. Residues: CAGGQPDGELFF.

The J gene is TRBJ1-4, the V gene TRBV4-1; D is unresolved. Germline V gene lookup returns CDR1 MGHRA and CDR2 YSYEKL. Trimming took off 4 bases at V and 4 bases at J, with 16 bases between the two ends. The CDR3 is 16 residues long. CDR3 amino acids: CASSPLGGLVNEKLFF. The CDR3 DNA follows: TGCGCCAGCAGCCCCCTCGGAGGGTTGGTTAATGAAAAACTGTTTTTT.

The chain carries TRBV6-5 and TRBJ1-2; TRBD1 matches 7 bases. The CDR3 is made up of 13 amino acids. Looked up from germline, CDR1 is MNHEY and CDR2 is SVGAGI. V dropped 3 bases and J dropped 6; count of bases not matched to a gene: 4. The DNA of the CDR3 is TGTGCCAGCAGTTATGGGGACAGCGATGGCTACACCTTC. It is translated as CASSYGDSDGYTF.

The rearrangement joins TRBV19 to TRBJ2-1; the match to TRBD2 covers 9 bases. CDR1 LNHDA and CDR2 SQIVND come from the germline V gene (reference sequence). J was trimmed by 12 bases and V by 7 bases; bases with no gene match: 10. The CDR3 is 13 amino acids. The DNA for the CDR3 is TGTGCCAGTAAGACTAGCGGCAATCTAGGGCAGTTCTTC. Its protein is CASKTSGNLGQFF.

This chain uses TRBV18 with TRBJ2-7; 10 bases align to TRBD1. V lost 2 bases and J lost 9; bases outside the gene matches: 10. The CDR3 runs 15 residues. In germline, CDR1 is KGHSH, CDR2 LQKENI. The CDR3 sequence is CASSPAGTGVGGQYF. DNA of the CDR3: TGTGCCAGCTCACCAGCCGGGACAGGGGTTGGCGGGCAGTACTTC.

The chain couples TRBV19 to TRBJ2-2; maybe TRBD2 (5 bases). V lost 9 bases and J 4 bases, leaving 15 bases between the germline ends. CDR3 size: 14 residues. CDR1 LNHDA and CDR2 SQIVND come from the germline V gene (reference sequence). In nucleotides, the CDR3 is TGTGCCAGCACCGCGGGTGCGAGCACCGGGGAGCTGTTTTTT. Encoded protein: CASTAGASTGELFF.

The chain carries TRBV11-2 and TRBJ2-5; possibly TRBD1 for D (5 bases). Trimming shortened V by 5 bases and J by 0 bases, and 10 bases separated the two germline ends. The germline V gene has CDR1 SGHAT and CDR2 FQNNGV. The CDR3 loop spans 14 amino acids. Written as DNA, the CDR3 is TGTGCCAGCAGCCTGACAGTTTACCAAGAGACCCAGTACTTC. This sequence encodes CASSLTVYQETQYF.

The sample holds one count of this clone. The rearrangement links TRBV7-2 to TRBJ1-4; D gene uncertain. This CDR3 has 13 residues. Looked up from germline, CDR1 is SGHTA and CDR2 is FQGNSA. The ends were cut back, 3 bases at V and 10 bases at J, with 12 bases in the middle. The CDR3 DNA is TGTGCCAGCAGCTTGGAATCCCGGGGAAAACTGTTTTTT. Translating gives CASSLESRGKLFF.

This rearrangement joins TRBV6-6 to TRBJ1-4; D possibly corresponds to TRBD1 (5 bases). Deletions cut 5 bases from V and 3 bases from J, with 10 bases between. The V gene's germline CDR1 is MNHNY and CDR2 SVGAGI (reference sequence). The CDR3 is 14 amino acids. CDR3 sequence: CASSQGLANEKLFF. The CDR3 nucleotides are TGTGCCAGCAGTCAGGGTCTGGCTAATGAAAAACTGTTTTTT.

The count of this clone is one. CDR3 region: CASSEMYGQPQHF. The CDR3 nucleotides read TGTGCCAGCAGTGAGATGTACGGGCAGCCCCAGCATTTT. This chain connects TRBV6-1 to TRBJ1-5; D remains unclear. Germline assignment: CDR1 MNHNS and CDR2 SASEGT. Trimming left V 3 bases short and J 7 bases short, with 10 bases between. The CDR3 has 13 amino acids.

The chain is built from TRBV12-2 and TRBJ2-7; TRBD2 is the table's D call, not checked against the DNA. TRBV12-2 is recorded as a pseudogene. The length of the CDR3 is 14 residues. Here the CDR3 reads CASRFLAYTYEQYF. The CDR3 DNA is TGTGCAAGTCGCTTTCTAGCGTACACCTACGAGCAGTACTTC.

The chain links TRBV27 to TRBJ2-7, with 10 bases aligning to TRBD1. The CDR3 loop spans 16 amino acids. The V gene end was trimmed by 5 bases and the J gene end by 4 bases; junction bases not matched to a gene: 11. The germline gives CDR1 MNHEY, CDR2 SMNVEV (reference sequence). The chain's CDR3 is CASSHAPDRGVYEQYF. For the CDR3, the DNA is TGTGCCAGCAGTCACGCCCCGGACAGGGGGGTGTACGAGCAGTACTTC.

This clone was seen only a few times. This sequence joins TRBV7-3 and TRBJ2-7, with 8 positions matching TRBD1. There are 15 residues in the CDR3. With V trimmed by 1 base and J by 0 bases, 2 bases remained unmatched. From germline, CDR1 is SGHTA and CDR2 FQGTGA. This chain's CDR3 is CASSLRGQASYEQYF. In DNA form, the CDR3 reads TGTGCCAGCAGCTTAAGGGGACAGGCCTCCTACGAGCAGTACTTC.